This T cell receptor beta chain was found in a study of cytomegalovirus exposure and HLA in healthy donors. Looking at the study overall: A previous analysis identified approximately 110 million unique TCR beta sequences derived from some 170 million T cells. Across almost 400 genotyped donors, around 80% landed in the Caucasian-associated ancestry cluster. Study conclusions and caveats: A list of approximately 160 TCR beta chains associated with cytomegalovirus was given.

PCR involved 60 Vbeta and 13 Jbeta primers. Data came from immunoSEQ multiplex PCR; TCRdb stores just in-frame clones and leaves some out. Of about 250,000 clones detected, 80% appear once; the ten largest clones hold around 0.33%. Concerning this clone: What it binds is unknown.

The CDR3 is made up of 14 amino acids. V lost 4 bases, J lost 3 bases, and 12 bases lay in between. Looked up from germline, CDR1 is SGHRS and CDR2 is YFSETQ. The sample consisted of PBMCs. The clonotype was recovered from a girl aged 2-15 years in good health and CMV-seronegative. J is TRBJ2-3 and V is TRBV5-1; weak D call: TRBD2 (5 bases). The CDR3 spells CASSQLVSTDTQYF. CDR3 in DNA: TGCGCCAGCAGCCAACTAGTTTCGACAGATACGCAGTATTTT.